The clone carrying this T cell receptor beta chain was picked up a small number of times. Its antigen is not identified. These data are taken from a study of T cell repertoires in cytomegalovirus infection. Study-level background: CMV infection together with matching HLA type was indicated by public TCR beta signatures.

TCRdb called the reads again in MiXCR, with one record for every CDR3 protein. The sample records hundreds of thousands of distinct CDR3 sequences, roughly 33% being singletons. Regarding the study as a whole: Ex vivo responses were dominated by HLA-C-restricted CMV-specific TCR beta clonotypes.

The CDR3 has 14 amino acids. Germline V lookup: CDR1 MNHEY, CDR2 SMNVEV (reference sequence). V was cut by 4 bases and J by 8 bases, with 17 bases left in between. Sample: cultured PBMCs, taken from culture after CMV antigen stimulation. The V and J genes are TRBV27 and TRBJ1-2; D may be TRBD1 (5 bases). This clonotype was sampled from a human donor in good health (CMV status not recorded). Some clones in this sample may be carry-over from other donors' samples. CDR3 loop: CASSSGLTAGGYTF. DNA for the CDR3: TGTGCCAGCAGTTCGGGACTGACCGCTGGAGGCTACACCTTC.